The TCR beta chain under discussion was sequenced for a study of T cell responses to AZD1222 COVID-19 vaccine. Notes on the study in general: Repertoire sampling occurred only after the peak T cell response. Seropositive AZD1222 recipients at baseline numbered only five or six. With dominance at 160-218 and 743-854, vaccine-associated CD4 TCRs spanned spike.

V lost 0 bases, J lost 2 bases, and 13 bases lay in between. The CDR3 has 15 residues. Germline-derived CDR1 and CDR2 are SQVTM and ANQGSEA. This clone has only one observation. Antigen unknown. Clones were read by immunoSEQ multiplex PCR, and TCRdb kept only the in-frame ones, dropping some. Of around 140,000 clones listed, roughly 90% are singletons. The chain joins TRBV29-1 to TRBJ1-2; D is ambiguous. The clonotype comes from an adult who received the AZD1222 COVID-19 vaccine. Sequences were derived from peripheral blood, sampled 28 days after the second AZD1222 dose. The DNA of the CDR3 is TGCAGCGTTGAAGATCCGGGCCGAATAAACTATGGCTACACCTTC. Encoded protein: CSVEDPGRINYGYTF.